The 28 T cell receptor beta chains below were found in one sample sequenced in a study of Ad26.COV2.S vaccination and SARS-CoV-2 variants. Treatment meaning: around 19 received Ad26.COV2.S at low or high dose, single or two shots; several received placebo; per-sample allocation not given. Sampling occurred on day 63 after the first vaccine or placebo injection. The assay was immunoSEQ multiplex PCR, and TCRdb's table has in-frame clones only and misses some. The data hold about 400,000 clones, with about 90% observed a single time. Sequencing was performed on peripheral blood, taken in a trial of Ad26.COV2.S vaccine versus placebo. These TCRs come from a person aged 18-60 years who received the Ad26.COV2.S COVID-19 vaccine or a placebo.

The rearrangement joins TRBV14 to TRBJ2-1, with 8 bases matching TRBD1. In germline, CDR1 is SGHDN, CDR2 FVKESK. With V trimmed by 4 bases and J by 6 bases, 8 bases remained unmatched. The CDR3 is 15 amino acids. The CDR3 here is CASSLTGVGANEQFF. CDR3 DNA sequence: TGTGCCAGCAGCCTGACAGGGGTAGGGGCCAATGAGCAGTTCTTC.

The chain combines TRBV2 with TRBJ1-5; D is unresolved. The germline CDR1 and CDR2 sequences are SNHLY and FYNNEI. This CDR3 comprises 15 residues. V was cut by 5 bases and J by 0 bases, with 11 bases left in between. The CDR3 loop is CASSKGLPSNQPQHF. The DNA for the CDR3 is TGTGCCAGCAGTAAAGGGCTACCTAGCAATCAGCCCCAGCATTTT.

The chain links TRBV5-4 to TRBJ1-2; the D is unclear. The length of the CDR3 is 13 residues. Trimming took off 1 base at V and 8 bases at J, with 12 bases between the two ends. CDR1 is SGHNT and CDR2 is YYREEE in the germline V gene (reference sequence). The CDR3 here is CASSLPGGQGYTF. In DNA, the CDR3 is TGTGCCAGCAGCTTGCCTGGTGGCCAAGGCTACACCTTC.

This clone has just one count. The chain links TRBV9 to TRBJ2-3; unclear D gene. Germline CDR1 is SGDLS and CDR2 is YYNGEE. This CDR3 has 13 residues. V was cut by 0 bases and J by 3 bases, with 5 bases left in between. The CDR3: CASSVVQTDTQYF. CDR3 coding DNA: TGTGCCAGCAGCGTAGTCCAGACAGATACGCAGTATTTT.

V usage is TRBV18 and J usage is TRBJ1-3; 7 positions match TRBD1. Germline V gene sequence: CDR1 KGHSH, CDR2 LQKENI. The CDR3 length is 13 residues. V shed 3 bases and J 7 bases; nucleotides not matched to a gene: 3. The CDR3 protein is CASSPGTDNTIYF. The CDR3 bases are TGTGCCAGCTCACCTGGGACAGATAACACCATATATTTT.

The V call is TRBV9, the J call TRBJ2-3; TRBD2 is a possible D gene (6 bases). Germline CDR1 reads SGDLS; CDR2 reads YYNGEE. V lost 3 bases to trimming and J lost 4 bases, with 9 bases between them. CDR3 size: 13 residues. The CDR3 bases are TGTGCCAGCAGCGGGCGGAGGGCAGATACGCAGTATTTT. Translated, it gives CASSGRRADTQYF. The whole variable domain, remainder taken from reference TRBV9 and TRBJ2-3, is DSGVTQTPKHLITATGQRVTLRCSPRSGDLSVYWYQQSLDQGLQFLIQYYNGEERAKGNILERFSAQQFPDLHSELNLSSLELGDSALYFCASSGRRADTQYFGPGTRLTVL.

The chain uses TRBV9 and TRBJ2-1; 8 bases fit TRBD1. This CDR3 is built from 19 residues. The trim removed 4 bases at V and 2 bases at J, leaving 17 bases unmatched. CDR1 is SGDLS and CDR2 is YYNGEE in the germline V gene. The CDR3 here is CASSLRMTTGTGAYNEQFF. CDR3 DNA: TGTGCCAGCAGCCTTCGGATGACTACCGGGACAGGAGCCTACAATGAGCAGTTCTTC.

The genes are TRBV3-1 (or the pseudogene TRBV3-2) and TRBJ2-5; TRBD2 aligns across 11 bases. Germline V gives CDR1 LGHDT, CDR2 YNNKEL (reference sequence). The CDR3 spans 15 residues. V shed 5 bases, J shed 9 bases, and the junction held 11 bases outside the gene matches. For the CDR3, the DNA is TGTGCCAGCAGCTCCGGACTAGCGGGCCCGCAGGCCCAGTACTTC. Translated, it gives CASSSGLAGPQAQYF.

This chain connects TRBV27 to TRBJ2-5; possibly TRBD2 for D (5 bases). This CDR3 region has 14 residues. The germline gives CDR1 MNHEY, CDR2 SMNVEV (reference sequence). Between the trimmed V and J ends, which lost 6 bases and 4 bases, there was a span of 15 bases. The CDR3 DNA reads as TGTGCCAGCAGCTCCTTCGAGAGGGTAGAGACCCAGTACTTC. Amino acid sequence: CASSSFERVETQYF.

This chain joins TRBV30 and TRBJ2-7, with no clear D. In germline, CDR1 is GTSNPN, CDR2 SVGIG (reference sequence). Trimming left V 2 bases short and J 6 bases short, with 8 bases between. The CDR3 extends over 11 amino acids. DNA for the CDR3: TGTGCCTGGAGTTTTCGCCTCGAGCAGTACTTC. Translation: CAWSFRLEQYF.

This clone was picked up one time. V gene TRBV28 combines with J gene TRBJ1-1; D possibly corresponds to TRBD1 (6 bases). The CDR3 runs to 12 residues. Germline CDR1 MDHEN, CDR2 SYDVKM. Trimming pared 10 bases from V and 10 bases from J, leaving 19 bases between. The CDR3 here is CATYLQGMRAFF. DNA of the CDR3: TGTGCCACCTATCTACAGGGTATGAGAGCTTTCTTT.

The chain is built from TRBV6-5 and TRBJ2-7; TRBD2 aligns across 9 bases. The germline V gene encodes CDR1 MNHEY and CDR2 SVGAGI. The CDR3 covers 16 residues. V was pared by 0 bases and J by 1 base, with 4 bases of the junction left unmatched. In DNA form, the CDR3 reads TGTGCCAGCAGTTACTCTCGGCTAGCGGGGTCCTACGAGCAGTACTTC. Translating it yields CASSYSRLAGSYEQYF.

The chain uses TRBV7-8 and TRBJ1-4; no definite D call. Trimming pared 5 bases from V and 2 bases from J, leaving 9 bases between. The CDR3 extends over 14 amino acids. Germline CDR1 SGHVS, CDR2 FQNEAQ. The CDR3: CASSQGRTNEKLFF. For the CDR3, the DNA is TGTGCCAGCAGCCAAGGACGGACTAATGAAAAACTGTTTTTT. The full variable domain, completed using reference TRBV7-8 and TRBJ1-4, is GAGVSQSPRYKVAKRGQDVALRCDPISGHVSLFWYQQALGQGPEFLTYFQNEAQLDKSGLPSDRFFAERPEGSVSTLKIQRTQQEDSAVYLCASSQGRTNEKLFFGSGTQLSVL.

The CDR3 is CASSPGTSGSYEQYF. Written as DNA, the CDR3 is TGTGCCAGCAGCCCCGGGACTAGCGGTTCCTACGAGCAGTACTTC. The chain links TRBV6-5 to TRBJ2-7; 11 bases fit TRBD2. Germline V lookup: CDR1 MNHEY, CDR2 SVGAGI. V shed 6 bases and J 1 base; nucleotides not matched to a gene: 5. This CDR3 contains 15 residues.

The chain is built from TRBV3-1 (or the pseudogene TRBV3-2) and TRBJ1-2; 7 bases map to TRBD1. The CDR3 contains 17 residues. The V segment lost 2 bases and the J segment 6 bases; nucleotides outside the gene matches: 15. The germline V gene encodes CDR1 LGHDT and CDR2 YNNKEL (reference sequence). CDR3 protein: CASSQRSPRGRSDGYTF. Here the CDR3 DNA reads TGTGCCAGCAGCCAAAGGTCCCCTAGGGGGCGGTCGGATGGCTACACCTTC.

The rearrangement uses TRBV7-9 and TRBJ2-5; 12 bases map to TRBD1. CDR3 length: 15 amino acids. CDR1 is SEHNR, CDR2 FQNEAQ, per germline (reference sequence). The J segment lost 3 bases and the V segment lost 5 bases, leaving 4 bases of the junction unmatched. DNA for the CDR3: TGTGCCAGCAGCGAGGGACAGGGGGCTAAAGAGACCCAGTACTTC. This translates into CASSEGQGAKETQYF.

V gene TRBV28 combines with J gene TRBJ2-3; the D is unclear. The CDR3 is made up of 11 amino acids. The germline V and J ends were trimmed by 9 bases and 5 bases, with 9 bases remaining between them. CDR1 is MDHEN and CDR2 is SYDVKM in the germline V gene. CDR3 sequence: CASTLGDTQYF. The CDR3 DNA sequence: TGTGCCAGTACACTGGGAGATACGCAGTATTTT.

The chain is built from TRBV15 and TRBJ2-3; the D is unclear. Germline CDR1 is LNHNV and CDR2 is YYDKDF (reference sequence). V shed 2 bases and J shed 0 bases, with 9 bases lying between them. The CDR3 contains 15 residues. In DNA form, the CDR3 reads TGTGCCACCAGCAGACAGACACCAAGCACAGATACGCAGTATTTT. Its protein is CATSRQTPSTDTQYF. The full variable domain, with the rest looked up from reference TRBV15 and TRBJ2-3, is DAMVIQNPRYQVTQFGKPVTLSCSQTLNHNVMYWYQQKSSQAPKLLFHYYDKDFNNEADTPDNFQSRRPNTSFCFLDIRSPGLGDTAMYLCATSRQTPSTDTQYFGPGTRLTVL.

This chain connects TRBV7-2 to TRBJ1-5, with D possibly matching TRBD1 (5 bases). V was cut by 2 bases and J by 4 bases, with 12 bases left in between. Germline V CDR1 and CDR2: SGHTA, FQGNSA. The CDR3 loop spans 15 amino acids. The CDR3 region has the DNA TGTGCCAGCAGCTTAATGCTACAGGTTAATCAGCCCCAGCATTTT. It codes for CASSLMLQVNQPQHF.

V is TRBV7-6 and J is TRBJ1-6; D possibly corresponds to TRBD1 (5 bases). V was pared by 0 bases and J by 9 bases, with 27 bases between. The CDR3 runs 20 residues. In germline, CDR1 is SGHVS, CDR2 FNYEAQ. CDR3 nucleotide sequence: TGTGCCAGCAGCTTAGCGTGGGGCAGGGCGGTAAGTCAAAAGGGTTCACCCCTCCACTTT. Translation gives CASSLAWGRAVSQKGSPLHF.

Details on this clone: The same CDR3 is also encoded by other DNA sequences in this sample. CDR3 sequence: CASSLGGRGNEQFF. Here the CDR3 DNA reads TGTGCCAGCAGTTTGGGGGGAAGGGGCAATGAGCAGTTCTTC. The chain joins TRBV27 to TRBJ2-1, with D tentatively TRBD2 (6 bases). From germline, CDR1 is MNHEY and CDR2 SMNVEV (reference sequence). V dropped 3 bases and J dropped 6 bases, with 12 bases sitting between them. CDR3 size: 14 residues.

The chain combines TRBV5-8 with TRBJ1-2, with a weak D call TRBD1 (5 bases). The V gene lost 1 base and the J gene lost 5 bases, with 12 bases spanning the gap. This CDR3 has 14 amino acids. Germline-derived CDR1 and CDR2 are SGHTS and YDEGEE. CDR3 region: CASSLTHGGYGYTF. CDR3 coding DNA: TGTGCCAGCAGCTTGACTCATGGGGGATATGGCTACACCTTC.

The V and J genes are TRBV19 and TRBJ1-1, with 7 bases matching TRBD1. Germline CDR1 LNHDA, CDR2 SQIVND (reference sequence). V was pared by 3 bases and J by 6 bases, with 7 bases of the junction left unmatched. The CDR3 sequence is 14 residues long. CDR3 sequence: CASSISGTAAEAFF. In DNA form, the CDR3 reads TGTGCCAGTAGTATCTCAGGGACAGCTGCTGAAGCTTTCTTT.

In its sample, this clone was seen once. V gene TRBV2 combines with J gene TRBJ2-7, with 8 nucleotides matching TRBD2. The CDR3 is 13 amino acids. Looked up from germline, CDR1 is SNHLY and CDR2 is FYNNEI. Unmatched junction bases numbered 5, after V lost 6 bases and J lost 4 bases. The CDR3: CASSPREGYEQYF. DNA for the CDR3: TGTGCCAGCAGCCCACGGGAGGGTTACGAGCAGTACTTC. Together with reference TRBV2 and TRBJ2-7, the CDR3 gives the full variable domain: EPEVTQTPSHQVTQMGQEVILRCVPISNHLYFYWYRQILGQKVEFLVSFYNNEISEKSEIFDDQFSVERPDGSNFTLKIRSTKLEDSAMYFCASSPREGYEQYFGPGTRLTVT.

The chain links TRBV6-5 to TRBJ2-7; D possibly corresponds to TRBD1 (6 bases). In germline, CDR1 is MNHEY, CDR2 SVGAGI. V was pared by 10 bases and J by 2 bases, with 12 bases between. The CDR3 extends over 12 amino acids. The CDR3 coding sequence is TGTGCCACCAGGGGACAAACCTACGAGCAGTACTTC. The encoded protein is CATRGQTYEQYF.

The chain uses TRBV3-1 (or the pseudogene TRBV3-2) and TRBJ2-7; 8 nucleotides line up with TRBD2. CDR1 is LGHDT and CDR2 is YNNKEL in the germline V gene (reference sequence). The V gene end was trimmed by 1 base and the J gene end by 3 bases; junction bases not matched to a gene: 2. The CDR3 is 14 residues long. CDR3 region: CASSQVAGIYEQYF. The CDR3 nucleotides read TGTGCCAGCAGCCAAGTAGCGGGGATCTACGAGCAGTACTTC.

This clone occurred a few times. Here the CDR3 DNA reads TGTGCCAGTACAGACAGGGCCGATTCACCCCTCCACTTT. This translates into CASTDRADSPLHF. The chain is built from TRBV19 and TRBJ1-6; 7 positions agree with TRBD1. This CDR3 is built from 13 residues. V shed 7 bases, J shed 8 bases, and the junction held 5 bases outside the gene matches. From germline, CDR1 is LNHDA and CDR2 SQIVND (reference sequence).

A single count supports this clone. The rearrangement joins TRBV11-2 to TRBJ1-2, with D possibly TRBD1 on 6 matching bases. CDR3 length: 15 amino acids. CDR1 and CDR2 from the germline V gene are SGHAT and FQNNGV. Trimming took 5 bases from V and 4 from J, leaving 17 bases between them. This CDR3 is CASSLQGYLPYGYTF. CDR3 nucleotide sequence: TGTGCCAGCAGCCTACAGGGTTATCTACCCTATGGCTACACCTTC. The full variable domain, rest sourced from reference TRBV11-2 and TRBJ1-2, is EAGVAQSPRYKIIEKRQSVAFWCNPISGHATLYWYQQILGQGPKLLIQFQNNGVVDDSQLPKDRFSAERLKGVDSTLKIQPAKLEDSAVYLCASSLQGYLPYGYTFGSGTRLTVV.